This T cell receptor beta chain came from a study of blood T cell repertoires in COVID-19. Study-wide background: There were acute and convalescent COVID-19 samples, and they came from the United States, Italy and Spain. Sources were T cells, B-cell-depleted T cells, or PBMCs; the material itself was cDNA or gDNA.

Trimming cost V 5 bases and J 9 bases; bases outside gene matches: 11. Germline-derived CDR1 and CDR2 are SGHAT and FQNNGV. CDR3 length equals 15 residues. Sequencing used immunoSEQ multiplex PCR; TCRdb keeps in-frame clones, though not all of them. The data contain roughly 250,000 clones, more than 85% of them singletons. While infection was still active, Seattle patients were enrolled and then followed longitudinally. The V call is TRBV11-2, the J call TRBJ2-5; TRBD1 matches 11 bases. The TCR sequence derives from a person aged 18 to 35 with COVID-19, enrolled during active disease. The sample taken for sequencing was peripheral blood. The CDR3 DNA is TGTGCCAGCAGCGGGACAGGGGGGCATATACAGGCCCAGTACTTC. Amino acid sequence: CASSGTGGHIQAQYF.